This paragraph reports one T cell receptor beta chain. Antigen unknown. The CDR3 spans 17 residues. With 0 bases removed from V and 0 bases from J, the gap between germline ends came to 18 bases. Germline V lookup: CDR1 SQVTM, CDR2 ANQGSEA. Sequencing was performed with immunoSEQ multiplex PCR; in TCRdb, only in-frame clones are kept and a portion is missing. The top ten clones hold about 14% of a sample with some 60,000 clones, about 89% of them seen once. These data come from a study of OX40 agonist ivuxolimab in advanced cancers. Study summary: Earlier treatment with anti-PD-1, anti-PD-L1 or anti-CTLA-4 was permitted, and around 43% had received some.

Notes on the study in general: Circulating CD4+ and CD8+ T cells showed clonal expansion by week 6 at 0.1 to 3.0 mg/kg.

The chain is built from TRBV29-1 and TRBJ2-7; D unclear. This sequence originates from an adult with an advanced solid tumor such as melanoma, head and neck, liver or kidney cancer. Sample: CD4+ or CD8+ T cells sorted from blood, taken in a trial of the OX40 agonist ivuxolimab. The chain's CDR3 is CSVEDSLDGSSSYEQYF. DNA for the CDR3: TGCAGCGTTGAAGATTCCCTCGACGGGTCTAGCTCCTACGAGCAGTACTTC.